This T cell receptor (beta chain) was sequenced for a study of cytomegalovirus exposure and HLA in healthy donors (TCRdb year 2017). Regarding the research as a whole: According to an earlier analysis of a few hundred of the donors, roughly 180 million T cells yielded 117 million unique TCR beta sequences and 276 Gb of sequence data. Four or five DR-DQ haplotypes were treated as single units for association and clustering because of strong linkage in the cohort. The number of donors typed differed by locus, with about 629-630 for A, B, C, DRB1 and DQB1, around 500 for DQA1, approximately 580 for DPA1, and 472 for DPB1. An earlier analysis of several hundred of the donors applied high-throughput TCR beta sequencing to assess whether each TCR beta V gene segment acted as functional or pseudogenic. A later analysis re-examined previously published TCR beta repertoires from hundreds of donors and added high-resolution HLA genotyping to investigate patterns of TCR occurrence. The T cell repertoires of around 730 subjects were profiled by immunosequencing and related to cytomegalovirus serostatus. The study was designed to test whether signatures of past pathogen exposure could be identified by cataloging public T cell receptors. All discovery cohort repertoires had been generated using a single sequencing platform. To predict cytomegalovirus infection status, the study combined high-throughput TCR immunosequencing, statistical association of individual TCRs with disease status, and machine learning. Donor age, sex, ethnicity and CMV serostatus were collected together with the repertoire data. Rather than using new phenotypic data, the later analysis identified candidate immune exposures from TCR beta sequences and from how often those sequences occurred across donors. A later genetic analysis used genome-wide SNP genotypes for about 60% of the roughly 700 donors, treating that subset as a discovery cohort. Of the approximately 400 genotyped donors, 75% to 85% were placed in the genetic ancestry cluster associated with self-reported Caucasian donors. A separate validation cohort of 100 to 150 different subjects was used in addition to the 666-subject first cohort. Roughly 300 gigabases of sequencing data and around 80 million unique TCR sequences made up an early release that covered about 640 HLA-typed donors. Among 300 to 500 genotyped donors of the cohort, an average of approximately 240,000 unique TCR beta nucleotide sequences was sequenced per donor, of which about 18% were non-productive. HLA typing included class I and class II loci at four-digit resolution.

The cohort was made up of several hundred healthy bone marrow donors. Cohort members were all nominally healthy when sampled, although unrecorded immune exposures were likely present. The donor tested CMV seronegative, placing the donor among the 350 to 400 seronegative members of the cohort. Every donor gave a peripheral blood sample, and the peripheral blood mononuclear cells from that sample were used for TCR beta sequencing. The Qiagen DNeasy Blood Extraction Kit was used to extract genomic DNA from the blood cell samples. As to this clone: There is no known antigen for this receptor. Base qualities are not recorded, but no much larger clone differs from it by a single base.

Results the study describes overall, beyond this receptor: Linkage disequilibrium might explain the correlated functional status among segregating V segments, but an unknown experimental factor could not be excluded. Several of the top co-occurrence clusters appeared to be linked to parvovirus B19, influenza, CMV and Epstein-Barr virus, according to a later analysis. The presence/absence analyses assumed that sequencing depth was roughly uniform across donors, and that assumption may not be true. In a later analysis, TCR association rates were found to vary across HLA loci, with the most associated TCRs seen for DRB1 alleles and the fewest for HLA-C alleles. The cohort was sequenced for TCR beta chains only, and without alpha or paired-chain data the features that could be detected were limited. In vitro tests confirmed that a few of the cytomegalovirus-associated TCR beta chains recognize cytomegalovirus antigens. According to the authors, the approach could potentially be generalized to other disease states and immunological phenotypes. Strong co-occurrence of HLA alleles, especially DR and DQ, made assigning TCR associations to individual alleles difficult. A group of highly shared sequence variants was considered likely to be a technical artifact of the sequencing pipeline. A later genetic analysis associated a missense DCLRE1C variant with V-gene and J-gene trimming of TCR beta chains, and an independent cohort replicated the association. Some IMGT-functional V segments, including TRBV6-2 and TRBV6-3, could not be distinguished by the 87-base-pair reads and were therefore excluded. The study gave a list of about 170 TCR beta chains associated with cytomegalovirus. In both the original and validation cohorts, the classifier was reported to diagnose cytomegalovirus status with high specificity and sensitivity. Broadly in line with IMGT annotations, most TCR beta V segments showed up in productive rearrangements about 87% or about 30% of the time in an earlier analysis of several hundred of the donors. Compared with equally common non-associated chains, HLA-associated TCR beta chains in a later analysis were more clonally expanded and had lower generation probabilities. A further reported finding was that TCR beta sequences accurately predicted the HLA-A and HLA-B alleles for most subjects in the first cohort. Fewer than 20 rarely observed V segments, including chromosome 9 orphons, were excluded from the earlier analysis of some 590 of the donors because counts were too low. Compared with the 666-donor mean, donors in an Asian-associated ancestry cluster had fewer N-insertions in productive TCRs, according to a later genetic analysis. CMV serostatus was the only immune exposure information available for the cohort. While some public TCRs were present in many individuals, most TCR sequences turned up only very rarely across donors. Because some donors lacked HLA typing at each locus, the association tests relied only on the typed subset. In a later analysis, 15,000 to 20,000 TCR beta sequences were associated with specific HLA alleles at a false discovery rate of 0.05. Most CMV-associated TCR beta chains appeared to be HLA-restricted in a later analysis, and the HLA associations seemed to be driven largely by CMV exposure.

The library was prepared using the immunoSEQ multiplex PCR assay. For the multiplex PCR, a mixture combining 60 forward primers for TCR Vbeta segments and 13 reverse primers for TCR Jbeta segments was used. The CDR3 region of rearranged TCR beta genes was amplified from genomic DNA by a multiplex PCR assay. On the Illumina HiSeq System, the amplified TCR beta libraries were sequenced as 87-base-pair reads. Processing in the source paper ran as follows. A later analysis tallied some 79 million unique TCR beta chains across the 666 repertoires, and around 10 million of those chains were shared by two or more donors. Raw reads were error-corrected and collapsed into unique sequences by a nearest-neighbor algorithm in which closely related sequences were merged to remove PCR and sequencing errors. To assign V, D and J gene segments, CDR3 sequences were aligned to IMGT reference sequences. For a sequence to be retained, a match of at least six nucleotides was required to both a V gene segment and a J gene segment. Rearrangements were classified as productive when the CDR3 lacked stop codons and remained in frame with V and J, and all other rearrangements were classified as non-productive. Following IMGT convention, CDR3 was defined as the stretch from the second conserved V-encoded cysteine up to the conserved J-encoded phenylalanine. In an earlier analysis of approximately 590 of the donors, sequences lacking an unambiguous match to a single V gene segment were excluded. In an earlier analysis of around 600 of the donors, V segments were called functional above 56.7% productive rearrangements and were called segregating when the between-donor standard deviation exceeded 5%. To diagnose cytomegalovirus status from the catalog of TCR beta chain sequences, a statistical classification framework was built. In a later analysis, V and J genes were assigned by comparing TCR nucleotide sequences against IMGT/GENE-DB human TR gene sequences. A later analysis assigned CDR3 sequences and most-parsimonious VDJ recombination scenarios with the TCRdist pipeline. In a later analysis, every TCR beta chain was defined by the combination of its CDR3 amino acid sequence and its V-gene family, and reads without a unique V-gene family were dropped. A later analysis removed over 500 highly shared, low-generation-probability nucleotide sequences to deal with suspected cross-contamination and a sequencing artifact. For each public chain, a later analysis derived a clonal expansion index from normalized ranks of inferred template counts within each repertoire. In a later analysis, generation probabilities were computed with a VDJ recombination model fitted to out-of-frame rearrangements, and the resulting probabilities were checked against IGoR. A later analysis scored TCR-TCR, TCR-HLA and TCR-CMV co-occurrence with hypergeometric tests, applying a repertoire-size bias correction to TCR pairs. To estimate false discovery rates, a later analysis permuted the HLA or CMV assignments 20 times. In a later analysis, co-occurring TCRs were grouped using DBSCAN, with TCRdist sequence similarity added in when clustering inside HLA-allele-positive subsets. Repertoires with fewer than 30,000 or more than 120,000 public chains, plus five repertoires with anomalous nucleotide sharing, were excluded from co-occurrence clustering. TCRdb holds this immuneACCESS table with in-frame rearrangements only. Some clones are missing; in checked studies, unresolved V genes explain under half, and the rest has no known cause. That table supplies the V and J calls and clone size; D and trimming were determined from the DNA. The sample yields fewer than 110,000 clones; 60% to 75% were counted once. 8.5% to 12% of the sample is in the top ten clones.

CDR1 is given as DFQATT and CDR2 as SNEGSKA, both from the germline V gene (reference sequence). The CDR3 goes from the cysteine to the phenylalanine over 11 residues. Only the CDR3 portion is preserved as DNA: 33 bases, with reading frame beginning at the first base. V and J are truncated by 3 bases and 4 bases respectively, leaving an intervening sequence of 6 bases. The receptor chain draws on TRBV20-1 and TRBJ1-1; TRBD1 is possibly the D segment (5 matching bases). The clonotype comes from a man aged 50-60 years in good health and CMV-seronegative. The sample taken for sequencing was PBMCs. The CDR3 region has the sequence CSASRGTEAFF. The base sequence is TGCAGTGCTAGTAGGGGCACTGAAGCTTTCTTT.